The present T cell receptor (beta chain) was sequenced within a study of cytomegalovirus exposure and HLA in healthy donors. Findings of the study overall: With high specificity and sensitivity, the classifier reportedly diagnosed cytomegalovirus status. A later analysis linked some 17,000 TCR beta sequences to HLA alleles at 0.05 false discovery rate. The study listed approximately 160 cytomegalovirus-associated TCR beta chains.

Every donor was a healthy person donating bone marrow. 13 Jbeta primers and 60 Vbeta primers were used for the PCR. Data came from immunoSEQ multiplex PCR; TCRdb stores just in-frame clones and leaves some out. The sample gives around 180,000 clones, about four fifths of which show up once; 6% is in the top ten. With regard to this clone: Antigen unknown.

The CDR3 has 16 residues. The ends lost 0 bases at V and 4 bases at J; junction bases unmatched: 4. Germline V lookup: CDR1 MNHEY, CDR2 SVGAGI. The sequencing sample was made of PBMCs. The sequence was collected from a woman aged 30 to 39 in good health and CMV-seropositive. The V and J genes are TRBV6-5 and TRBJ1-4, with TRBD1 identical over 8 bases. The CDR3 spells CASSYSGTGINEKLFF. The CDR3 bases are TGTGCCAGCAGTTACTCAGGGACAGGAATTAATGAAAAACTGTTTTTT.